The 27 T cell receptor beta chains given below trace back to one sample, sequenced in a study of cytomegalovirus exposure and HLA in healthy donors. In the PCR, 60 Vbeta and 13 Jbeta primers were used. Here immunoSEQ multiplex PCR was the method, and the copy in TCRdb shows in-frame clones only, minus some. Here the sample spans about 83,000 clones, roughly 77% being singletons. The material sequenced was PBMCs. The receptors were sampled from a man in his fifties or sixties in good health and CMV-seronegative.

The chain links TRBV7-2 to TRBJ2-3; TRBD2 matches at 7 bases. This CDR3 spans 13 amino acids. V trimming: 3 bases; J trimming: 3 bases; junction bases outside the gene matches: 0. Per germline, CDR1 SGHTA and CDR2 FQGNSA. CDR3 bases: TGTGCCAGCAGCTTTAGCGGGACAGATACGCAGTATTTT. This sequence encodes CASSFSGTDTQYF.

The genes are TRBV6-5 and TRBJ1-2; D is undetermined. From germline, CDR1 is MNHEY and CDR2 SVGAGI. V was shortened by 2 bases and J by 5 bases, with 9 bases between the two germline ends. CDR3 length: 13 residues. Here the CDR3 DNA reads TGTGCCAGCAGTTACGAGGGTTTGTATGGCTACACCTTC. Translation gives CASSYEGLYGYTF.

The chain joins TRBV6-1 to TRBJ1-2; D ambiguous. The germline CDR1 and CDR2 sequences are MNHNS and SASEGT. V gave up 8 bases and J gave up 4 bases, with 14 bases separating them. This CDR3 is 13 amino acids long. The CDR3 nucleotides read TGTGCCAGCGTATTAGAGGGTCGCTATGGCTACACCTTC. Translation gives CASVLEGRYGYTF.

This clone was found a few times. The chain has TRBV5-1 and TRBJ1-1; the D gene is possibly TRBD1 (5 bases). Trimming left V 0 bases short and J 9 bases short, with 9 bases between. In germline, CDR1 is SGHRS, CDR2 YFSETQ. This CDR3 contains 12 residues. This chain's CDR3 is CASSLEGVQAFF. CDR3 nucleotides: TGCGCCAGCAGCTTGGAAGGGGTACAAGCTTTCTTT.

The chain recombines TRBV19 with TRBJ2-3; the D gene is possibly TRBD1 (5 bases). V was pared by 2 bases and J by 2 bases, with 8 bases between. The CDR3 is 14 residues long. Per the germline V gene, CDR1 is LNHDA and CDR2 is SQIVND (reference sequence). The CDR3 sequence is CASSIRGFTDTQYF. CDR3 bases: TGTGCCAGTAGTATAAGGGGCTTCACAGATACGCAGTATTTT. The variable domain in full, with the rest retrieved from reference TRBV19 and TRBJ2-3, is DGGITQSPKYLFRKEGQNVTLSCEQNLNHDAMYWYRQDPGQGLRLIYYSQIVNDFQKGDIAEGYSVSREKKESFPLTVTSAQKNPTAFYLCASSIRGFTDTQYFGPGTRLTVL.

This chain connects TRBV5-1 to TRBJ1-2, with a tentative D call TRBD1 (5 bases). CDR1 and CDR2 from the germline V gene are SGHRS and YFSETQ. The germline V and J ends were trimmed by 5 bases and 6 bases, with 17 bases remaining between them. The CDR3 loop spans 14 amino acids. This CDR3 reads CASRGEGPPDGYTF. The DNA for the CDR3 is TGCGCCAGCAGAGGGGAAGGACCTCCGGATGGCTACACCTTC.

V gene TRBV7-9 combines with J gene TRBJ2-3; 8 bases match TRBD2. The CDR3 sequence is 17 residues long. Germline V gene sequence: CDR1 SEHNR, CDR2 FQNEAQ (reference sequence). Unmatched junction bases numbered 9, after V lost 4 bases and J lost 0 bases. CDR3 DNA: TGTGCCAGCAGCTCTGTGAGCGGGACTAGGAGCACAGATACGCAGTATTTT. Translation gives CASSSVSGTRSTDTQYF.

V and J are TRBV7-8 and TRBJ2-3; D is unclear. CDR3 length: 13 residues. Germline lookup yields CDR1 SGHVS and CDR2 FQNEAQ. The V gene lost 2 bases and the J gene lost 4 bases, with 7 bases spanning the gap. The CDR3: CASSLPDSDTQYF. The CDR3 coding sequence is TGTGCCAGCAGCTTACCAGATTCAGATACGCAGTATTTT.

This sequence joins TRBV5-6 and TRBJ2-7; D call uncertain. This CDR3 is 14 amino acids long. V was trimmed by 2 bases and J by 5 bases, leaving 14 bases between them. CDR1 SGHDT and CDR2 YYEEEE come from the germline V gene. In nucleotides, the CDR3 is TGTGCCAGCAGCTTTGGGTCACGACTCCACGAGCAGTACTTC. It yields the protein CASSFGSRLHEQYF.

This chain links TRBV23-1 with TRBJ2-3, with D possibly TRBD1 on 7 matching bases. TRBV23-1 is an ORF, and what it does is uncertain. The CDR3 contains 17 residues. V lost 5 bases and J 6 bases, leaving 24 bases between the germline ends. The CDR3 loop is CASSSGSYAPGGDTQYF. CDR3 coding DNA: TGCGCCAGCAGTTCCGGGAGTTATGCCCCAGGGGGGGATACGCAGTATTTT.

The J gene is TRBJ2-7, the V gene TRBV5-1; 11 bases agree with TRBD2. V trimming: 9 bases; J trimming: 4 bases; junction bases outside the gene matches: 9. This CDR3 contains 14 residues. Germline CDR1 and CDR2: SGHRS and YFSETQ. As DNA, the CDR3 is TGCGCCACCCGGGTGGCTAGCGGGGGGTACGAGCAGTACTTC. Encoded protein: CATRVASGGYEQYF.

This chain connects TRBV5-1 to TRBJ2-7, with 8 bases aligning to TRBD2. The V gene's germline CDR1 is SGHRS and CDR2 YFSETQ. The V and J ends lost 3 bases and 4 bases, in that order; junction bases with no gene match: 9. The CDR3 extends over 15 amino acids. CDR3 amino acids: CASSWLLAANYEQYF. The CDR3 bases are TGCGCCAGCAGCTGGTTACTAGCGGCGAATTACGAGCAGTACTTC.

This clone is a singleton in its sample. V usage is TRBV5-1 and J usage is TRBJ2-2, with 8 bases lining up with TRBD2. The CDR3 extends over 16 amino acids. V gave up 4 bases and J gave up 1 base; unmatched junction bases: 6. The germline CDR1 and CDR2 sequences are SGHRS and YFSETQ. The CDR3 DNA sequence: TGCGCCAGCAGCCGGGAGGGAAGGCAGAACACCGGGGAGCTGTTTTTT. Translation: CASSREGRQNTGELFF.

This clone was seen a handful of times. The chain has TRBV19 and TRBJ2-6; 9 nucleotides agree with TRBD1. CDR1 is LNHDA and CDR2 is SQIVND in the germline V gene (reference sequence). The CDR3 consists of 16 residues. With 6 bases clipped from V and 0 bases from J, the junction kept 3 bases outside the gene matches. This CDR3 reads CASRDRGGSGANVLTF. The CDR3 DNA sequence: TGTGCCAGTAGAGACAGGGGGGGCTCTGGGGCCAACGTCCTGACTTTC.

The rearrangement links TRBV16 to TRBJ2-2; D not certain. There are 14 residues in the CDR3. Trimming took 7 bases from V and 3 from J, leaving 12 bases between them. Germline-derived CDR1 and CDR2 are KGHSY and FQNENV. CDR3 bases: TGTGCCAGCACCGCAATCGTAGACACCGGGGAGCTGTTTTTT. Translated, it gives CASTAIVDTGELFF.

CDR3 amino acids: CASSLTGKETQYF. The CDR3 nucleotides are TGTGCCAGCAGCTTGACGGGTAAAGAGACCCAGTACTTC. The chain couples TRBV5-6 to TRBJ2-5, with D unclear. This CDR3 region has 13 residues. Germline CDR1 reads SGHDT; CDR2 reads YYEEEE. Trimming removed 1 base at V and 3 bases at J, with 7 bases between.

The V call is TRBV5-6, the J call TRBJ1-4; D unresolved. The CDR3 sequence is 14 residues long. V gave up 4 bases and J gave up 2 bases, with 9 bases separating them. CDR1 is SGHDT and CDR2 is YYEEEE in the germline V gene. CDR3 in amino acids: CASSPRSTNEKLFF. DNA of the CDR3: TGTGCCAGCAGCCCCCGGAGTACTAATGAAAAACTGTTTTTT.

The chain recombines TRBV4-1 with TRBJ1-5; the D gene is possibly TRBD1 (5 bases). CDR3 length: 15 amino acids. In germline, CDR1 is MGHRA, CDR2 YSYEKL. V lost 3 bases and J 0 bases, leaving 9 bases between the germline ends. Written as DNA, the CDR3 is TGCGCCAGCAGCCACCGACAGTATAGCAATCAGCCCCAGCATTTT. This gives the protein CASSHRQYSNQPQHF.

The gene calls are TRBV7-2 and TRBJ2-5; 13 bases agree with TRBD2. CDR1 is SGHTA, CDR2 FQGNSA, per germline. With V trimmed by 5 bases and J by 7 bases, 13 bases remained unmatched. CDR3 size: 17 residues. CDR3: CASSIGLAGEAGGTQYF. CDR3 DNA: TGTGCCAGCAGCATTGGACTAGCGGGAGAAGCCGGCGGGACCCAGTACTTC.

This clone was recorded once. The V call is TRBV30, the J call TRBJ1-4, with 9 bases identical to TRBD1. The CDR3 totals 14 residues. The germline V gene encodes CDR1 GTSNPN and CDR2 SVGIG (reference sequence). V dropped 3 bases and J dropped 5; count of bases not matched to a gene: 4. DNA of the CDR3: TGTGCCTGGAGCTTGGACAGGGGAAATGAAAAACTGTTTTTT. This translates into CAWSLDRGNEKLFF.

The V call is TRBV30, the J call TRBJ1-2; 8 bases line up with TRBD1. CDR1 and CDR2 (germline): GTSNPN, SVGIG (reference sequence). This CDR3 has 15 amino acids. V trimming: 0 bases; J trimming: 7 bases; junction bases outside the gene matches: 10. CDR3 loop: CAWSVVHRGNAGYTF. The CDR3 DNA sequence: TGTGCCTGGAGTGTAGTCCACAGGGGGAATGCTGGCTACACCTTC. Together with reference TRBV30 and TRBJ1-2, the CDR3 gives the full variable domain: SQTIHQWPATLVQPVGSPLSLECTVEGTSNPNLYWYRQAAGRGLQLLFYSVGIGQISSEVPQNLSASRPQDRQFILSSKKLLLSDSGFYLCAWSVVHRGNAGYTFGSGTRLTVV.

This clone was picked up a small number of times. This sequence joins TRBV6-5 and TRBJ1-4, with D possibly being TRBD1 (6 bases). Trimming left V 4 bases short and J 4 bases short, with 10 bases between. CDR1 is MNHEY and CDR2 is SVGAGI in the germline V gene. The CDR3 runs to 14 residues. CDR3 loop: CASSFGQFNEKLFF. CDR3 sequence (DNA): TGTGCCAGCAGTTTCGGACAGTTTAATGAAAAACTGTTTTTT.

The V gene is TRBV21-1, the J gene TRBJ2-5; TRBD1 reflects the table's D call only, with no check against the DNA. TRBV21-1 is an annotated pseudogene. The CDR3 sequence is 15 residues long. The CDR3 is CASSRRGRFQETQYF. The CDR3 DNA is TGTGCCAGCAGCAGGAGGGGGCGCTTCCAAGAGACCCAGTACTTC.

The CDR3 here is CASSEGGIGNQPQHF. CDR3 bases: TGTGCCAGCAGTGAAGGAGGGATTGGAAATCAGCCCCAGCATTTT. The chain has TRBV6-1 and TRBJ1-5, with D unclear. V lost 1 base, J lost 4 bases, and 11 bases lay in between. CDR1 is MNHNS and CDR2 is SASEGT in the germline V gene. The CDR3 loop spans 15 amino acids.

This clone was picked up a small number of times. This chain connects TRBV5-6 to TRBJ1-2, with a weak D call TRBD1 (5 bases). In germline, CDR1 is SGHDT, CDR2 YYEEEE. V was clipped by 2 bases and J by 2 bases, with 10 bases between them. CDR3 length: 14 amino acids. The CDR3 spells CASSFLQVNYGYTF. The CDR3 coding sequence is TGTGCCAGCAGCTTTCTACAGGTGAACTATGGCTACACCTTC.

By share, this clone ranks as medium-sized. A much bigger clone sits one base away, suggesting this may be a read error. The chain uses TRBV7-9 and TRBJ2-7, with D possibly TRBD1 on 6 matching bases. This CDR3 is 14 amino acids long. Germline V gene sequence: CDR1 SEHNR, CDR2 FQNEAQ (reference sequence). In DNA, the CDR3 is TGTTCCAGCAGCTCGCCGACAGGATGGGACGAGCAGTACTTC. Translation: CSSSSPTGWDEQYF. The full variable domain, with the rest looked up from reference TRBV7-9 and TRBJ2-7, is DTGVSQNPRHKITKRGQNVTFRCDPISEHNRLYWYRQTLGQGPEFLTYFQNEAQLEKSRLLSDRFSAERPKGSFSTLEIQRTEQGDSAMYLCSSSSPTGWDEQYFGPGTRLTVT.

This sequence joins TRBV6-5 and TRBJ1-2, with D possibly being TRBD1 (5 bases). Germline V gene data show CDR1 as MNHEY and CDR2 as SVGAGI. Trimming removed 5 bases from V and 2 bases from J, with 9 bases in between. The CDR3 is 13 amino acids. The CDR3 loop is CASSPGKNYGYTF. DNA of the CDR3: TGTGCCAGCAGTCCAGGGAAAAACTATGGCTACACCTTC.